Following are 5 T cell receptor beta chains from one sample sequenced in a study of cytomegalovirus exposure and HLA in healthy donors. This PCR relied on a set of 60 Vbeta primers and 13 Jbeta primers. Sequencing was performed with immunoSEQ multiplex PCR; in TCRdb, only in-frame clones are kept and a portion is missing. The sample has around 170,000 clones; roughly 87% are singletons. Sequencing was performed on PBMCs. The receptor source for this set is a woman between 50 and 59 years old in good health and CMV-seronegative.

To note about this clone: One junction end disagrees with the germline gene, perhaps due to a read error. The chain has TRBV7-2 and TRBJ2-1; TRBD1 agrees at 8 bases. CDR1 and CDR2 from the germline V gene are SGHTA and FQGNSA. CDR3 length: 15 residues. The CDR3 is CASSPAAGQVLSRLF. The CDR3 coding sequence is TGTGCCAGCAGCCCCGCCGCGGGACAGGTCCTGAGTCGGCTCTTC.

This sequence joins TRBV7-9 and TRBJ2-3; 12 bases fit TRBD2. The CDR3 contains 16 residues. Germline loops: CDR1 SEHNR, CDR2 FQNEAQ (reference sequence). Unmatched junction bases numbered 8, after V lost 5 bases and J lost 5 bases. CDR3 protein: CASSPTSGRERDTQYF. CDR3 bases: TGTGCCAGCAGCCCGACTAGCGGGAGAGAAAGAGATACGCAGTATTTT.

The rearrangement links TRBV6-5 to TRBJ2-2; possible D gene TRBD1, 5 bases. V was shortened by 2 bases and J by 0 bases, with 7 bases between the two germline ends. The CDR3 is made up of 15 amino acids. CDR1 is MNHEY and CDR2 is SVGAGI in the germline V gene. CDR3 protein: CASSYQGPNTGELFF. CDR3 coding DNA: TGTGCCAGCAGTTACCAGGGTCCGAACACCGGGGAGCTGTTTTTT.

V and J are TRBV14 and TRBJ1-5, with D unclear. The CDR3 runs to 14 residues. V lost 4 bases and J 7 bases, leaving 14 bases between the germline ends. The V gene's germline CDR1 is SGHDN and CDR2 FVKESK. DNA for the CDR3: TGTGCCAGCAGCCCAGCCGGGAATTCCCAGCCCCAGCATTTT. It yields the protein CASSPAGNSQPQHF.

The genes are TRBV21-1 and TRBJ2-5; the table's D gene call, TRBD1, was not cross checked with the DNA. TRBV21-1 is described as a pseudogene. The CDR3 is 14 residues long. The CDR3 spells CASSKGGQGETQYF. Here the CDR3 DNA reads TGTGCCAGCAGCAAAGGGGGACAGGGCGAGACCCAGTACTTC.